Below, 3 T cell receptor beta chains from the same sample are listed, as sequenced in a study of blood T cell repertoires in COVID-19. Assay: immunoSEQ multiplex PCR; the TCRdb copy retains only in-frame clones and omits some. The table lists about 310,000 clones, around 85% of them singletons. Sequencing was carried out using PBMCs or T cells enriched from blood (not recorded which). The receptors stem from a man aged 30-40 years who had recovered from COVID-19.

The chain is built from TRBV9 and TRBJ2-7; possible D gene TRBD1, 5 bases. V dropped 0 bases and J dropped 1 base, with 17 bases sitting between them. This CDR3 comprises 17 residues. CDR1 and CDR2 from the germline V gene are SGDLS and YYNGEE. The CDR3, as DNA: TGTGCCAGCAGCGTAGGCTGGACAAATGAAGCGTCCTACGAGCAGTACTTC. It specifies CASSVGWTNEASYEQYF.

The chain combines TRBV9 with TRBJ1-6; D remains ambiguous. V shed 7 bases and J shed 6 bases, with 20 bases lying between them. The germline CDR1 and CDR2 sequences are SGDLS and YYNGEE. The CDR3 sequence is 16 residues long. CDR3 protein: CASHQRATSLNSPLHF. Here the CDR3 DNA reads TGTGCCAGCCACCAGCGAGCCACCTCACTTAATTCACCCCTCCACTTT.

V gene TRBV25-1 combines with J gene TRBJ2-1, with 9 bases identical to TRBD1. The CDR3 spans 15 residues. Germline V gene sequence: CDR1 MGHDK, CDR2 SYGVNS. With V trimmed by 2 bases and J by 3 bases, 2 bases remained unmatched. The CDR3 sequence is CASSEPGQGYNEQFF. DNA of the CDR3: TGTGCCAGCAGTGAACCGGGACAGGGCTACAATGAGCAGTTCTTC.